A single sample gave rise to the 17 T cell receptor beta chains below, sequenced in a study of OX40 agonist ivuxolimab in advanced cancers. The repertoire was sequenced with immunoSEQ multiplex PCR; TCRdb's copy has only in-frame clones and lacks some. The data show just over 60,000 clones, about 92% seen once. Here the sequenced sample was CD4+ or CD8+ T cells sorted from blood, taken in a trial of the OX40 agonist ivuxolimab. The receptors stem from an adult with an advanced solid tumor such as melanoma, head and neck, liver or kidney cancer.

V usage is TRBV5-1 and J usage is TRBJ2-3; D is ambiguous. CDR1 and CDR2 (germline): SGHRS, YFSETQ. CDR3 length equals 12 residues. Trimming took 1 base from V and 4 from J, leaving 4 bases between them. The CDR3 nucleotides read TGCGCCAGCAGCTTGAACTCAGATACGCAGTATTTT. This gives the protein CASSLNSDTQYF. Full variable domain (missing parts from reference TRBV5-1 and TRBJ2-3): KAGVTQTPRYLIKTRGQQVTLSCSPISGHRSVSWYQQTPGQGLQFLFEYFSETQRNKGNFPGRFSGRQFSNSRSEMNVSTLELGDSALYLCASSLNSDTQYFGPGTRLTVL.

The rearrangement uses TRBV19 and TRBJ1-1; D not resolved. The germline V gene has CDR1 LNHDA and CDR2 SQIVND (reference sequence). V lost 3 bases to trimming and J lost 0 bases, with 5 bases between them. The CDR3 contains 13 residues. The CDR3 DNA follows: TGTGCCAGTAGTATGACGTTGAACACTGAAGCTTTCTTT. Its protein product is CASSMTLNTEAFF.

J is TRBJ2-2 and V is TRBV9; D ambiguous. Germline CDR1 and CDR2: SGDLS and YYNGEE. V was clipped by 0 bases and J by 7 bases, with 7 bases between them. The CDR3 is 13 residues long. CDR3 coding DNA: TGTGCCAGCAGCGTAGGGGGAAGCGGGGAGCTGTTTTTT. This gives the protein CASSVGGSGELFF.

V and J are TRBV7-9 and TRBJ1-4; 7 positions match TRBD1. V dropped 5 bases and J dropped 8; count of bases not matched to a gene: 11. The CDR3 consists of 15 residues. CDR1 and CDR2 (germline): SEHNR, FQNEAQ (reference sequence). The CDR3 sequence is CASSRTSTGNEKLFF. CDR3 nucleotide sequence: TGTGCCAGCAGCCGAACGTCGACAGGGAACGAAAAACTGTTTTTT. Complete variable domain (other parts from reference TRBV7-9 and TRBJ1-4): DTGVSQNPRHKITKRGQNVTFRCDPISEHNRLYWYRQTLGQGPEFLTYFQNEAQLEKSRLLSDRFSAERPKGSFSTLEIQRTEQGDSAMYLCASSRTSTGNEKLFFGSGTQLSVL.

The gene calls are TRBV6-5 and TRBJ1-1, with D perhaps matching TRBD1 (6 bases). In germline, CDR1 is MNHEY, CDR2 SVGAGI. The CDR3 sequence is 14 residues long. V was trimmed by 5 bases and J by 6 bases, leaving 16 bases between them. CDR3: CASSDQQGYAEAFF. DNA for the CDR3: TGTGCCAGCAGTGACCAACAGGGATACGCTGAAGCTTTCTTT.

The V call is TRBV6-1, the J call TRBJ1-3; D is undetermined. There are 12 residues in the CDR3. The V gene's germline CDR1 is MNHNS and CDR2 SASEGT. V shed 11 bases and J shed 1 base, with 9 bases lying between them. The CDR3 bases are TGTGCCGTGCACTCTTCTGGAAACACCATATATTTT. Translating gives CAVHSSGNTIYF.

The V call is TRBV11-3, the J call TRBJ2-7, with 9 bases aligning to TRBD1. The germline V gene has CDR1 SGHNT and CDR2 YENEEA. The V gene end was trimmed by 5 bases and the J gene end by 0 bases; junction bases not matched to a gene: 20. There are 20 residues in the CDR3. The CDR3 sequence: CASSQNRGRIGRGSSYEQYF. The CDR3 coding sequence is TGTGCCAGCAGCCAAAACAGGGGGCGCATTGGAAGGGGAAGCTCCTACGAGCAGTACTTC.

CDR3 amino acids: CASSSDSLLNTEAFF. In DNA, the CDR3 is TGTGCCAGCAGCTCAGACAGCCTTTTGAACACTGAAGCTTTCTTT. The chain uses TRBV11-3 and TRBJ1-1, with D possibly being TRBD1 (5 bases). The V end lost 4 bases, the J end lost 0 bases, and 12 bases lay between the germline ends. The germline gives CDR1 SGHNT, CDR2 YENEEA. The CDR3 runs to 15 residues.

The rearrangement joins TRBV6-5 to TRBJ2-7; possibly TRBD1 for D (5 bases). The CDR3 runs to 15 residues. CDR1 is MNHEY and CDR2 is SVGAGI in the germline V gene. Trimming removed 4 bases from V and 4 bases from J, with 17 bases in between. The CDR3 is CASSSSRGGRYEQYF. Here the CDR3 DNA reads TGTGCCAGCAGTTCCTCTAGGGGCGGAAGGTACGAGCAGTACTTC.

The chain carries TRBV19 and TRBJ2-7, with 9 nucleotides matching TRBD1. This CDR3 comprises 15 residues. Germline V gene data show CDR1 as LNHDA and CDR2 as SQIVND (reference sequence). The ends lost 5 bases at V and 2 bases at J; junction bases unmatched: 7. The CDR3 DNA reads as TGTGCCAGTAGTCTGGCGACAGGGGGGACCTACGAGCAGTACTTC. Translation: CASSLATGGTYEQYF.

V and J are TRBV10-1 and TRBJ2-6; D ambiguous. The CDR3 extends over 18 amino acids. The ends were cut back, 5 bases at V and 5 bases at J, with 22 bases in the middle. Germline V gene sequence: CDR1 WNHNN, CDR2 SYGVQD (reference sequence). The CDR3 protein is CASSIDTIAQSRANVLTF. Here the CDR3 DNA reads TGCGCCAGCAGTATCGACACAATCGCACAAAGTCGGGCCAACGTCCTGACTTTC.

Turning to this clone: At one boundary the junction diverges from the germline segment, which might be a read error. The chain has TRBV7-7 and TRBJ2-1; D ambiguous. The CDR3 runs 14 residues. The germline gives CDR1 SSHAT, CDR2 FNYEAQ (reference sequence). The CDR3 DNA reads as TGTGCTAGCAGCCCTGGGCCTGCCCACAATGAGCAGTTCTTC. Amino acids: CASSPGPAHNEQFF.

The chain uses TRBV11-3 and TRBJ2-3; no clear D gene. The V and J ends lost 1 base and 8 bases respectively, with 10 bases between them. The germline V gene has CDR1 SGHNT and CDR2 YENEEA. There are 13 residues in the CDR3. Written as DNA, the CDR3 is TGTGCCAGCAGCTTAGGTCTAGATGGTACGCAGTATTTT. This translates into CASSLGLDGTQYF.

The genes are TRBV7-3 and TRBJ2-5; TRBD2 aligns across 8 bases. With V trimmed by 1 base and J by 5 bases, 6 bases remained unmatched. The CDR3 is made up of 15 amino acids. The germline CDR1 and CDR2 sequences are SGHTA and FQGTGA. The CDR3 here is CASSLSGGLWETQYF. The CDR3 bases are TGTGCCAGCAGCTTAAGCGGGGGGCTGTGGGAGACCCAGTACTTC.

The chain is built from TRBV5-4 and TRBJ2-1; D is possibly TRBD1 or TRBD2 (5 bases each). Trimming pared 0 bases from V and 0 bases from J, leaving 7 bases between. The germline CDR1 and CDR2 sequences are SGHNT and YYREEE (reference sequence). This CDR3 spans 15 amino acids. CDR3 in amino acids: CASSLAGTSYNEQFF. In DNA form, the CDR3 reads TGTGCCAGCAGCTTGGCGGGGACCTCCTACAATGAGCAGTTCTTC.

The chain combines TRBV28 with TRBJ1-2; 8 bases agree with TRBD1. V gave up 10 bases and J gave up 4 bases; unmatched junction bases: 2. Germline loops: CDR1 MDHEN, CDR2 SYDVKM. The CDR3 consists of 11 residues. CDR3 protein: CATDRGYGYTF. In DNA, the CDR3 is TGTGCCACCGACAGGGGCTATGGCTACACCTTC.

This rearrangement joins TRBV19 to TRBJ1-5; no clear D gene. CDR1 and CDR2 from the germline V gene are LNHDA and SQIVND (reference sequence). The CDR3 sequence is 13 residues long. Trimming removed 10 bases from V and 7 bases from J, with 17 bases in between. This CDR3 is CATSDTPLQPQHF. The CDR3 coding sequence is TGTGCCACTTCAGACACCCCCCTACAGCCCCAGCATTTT.